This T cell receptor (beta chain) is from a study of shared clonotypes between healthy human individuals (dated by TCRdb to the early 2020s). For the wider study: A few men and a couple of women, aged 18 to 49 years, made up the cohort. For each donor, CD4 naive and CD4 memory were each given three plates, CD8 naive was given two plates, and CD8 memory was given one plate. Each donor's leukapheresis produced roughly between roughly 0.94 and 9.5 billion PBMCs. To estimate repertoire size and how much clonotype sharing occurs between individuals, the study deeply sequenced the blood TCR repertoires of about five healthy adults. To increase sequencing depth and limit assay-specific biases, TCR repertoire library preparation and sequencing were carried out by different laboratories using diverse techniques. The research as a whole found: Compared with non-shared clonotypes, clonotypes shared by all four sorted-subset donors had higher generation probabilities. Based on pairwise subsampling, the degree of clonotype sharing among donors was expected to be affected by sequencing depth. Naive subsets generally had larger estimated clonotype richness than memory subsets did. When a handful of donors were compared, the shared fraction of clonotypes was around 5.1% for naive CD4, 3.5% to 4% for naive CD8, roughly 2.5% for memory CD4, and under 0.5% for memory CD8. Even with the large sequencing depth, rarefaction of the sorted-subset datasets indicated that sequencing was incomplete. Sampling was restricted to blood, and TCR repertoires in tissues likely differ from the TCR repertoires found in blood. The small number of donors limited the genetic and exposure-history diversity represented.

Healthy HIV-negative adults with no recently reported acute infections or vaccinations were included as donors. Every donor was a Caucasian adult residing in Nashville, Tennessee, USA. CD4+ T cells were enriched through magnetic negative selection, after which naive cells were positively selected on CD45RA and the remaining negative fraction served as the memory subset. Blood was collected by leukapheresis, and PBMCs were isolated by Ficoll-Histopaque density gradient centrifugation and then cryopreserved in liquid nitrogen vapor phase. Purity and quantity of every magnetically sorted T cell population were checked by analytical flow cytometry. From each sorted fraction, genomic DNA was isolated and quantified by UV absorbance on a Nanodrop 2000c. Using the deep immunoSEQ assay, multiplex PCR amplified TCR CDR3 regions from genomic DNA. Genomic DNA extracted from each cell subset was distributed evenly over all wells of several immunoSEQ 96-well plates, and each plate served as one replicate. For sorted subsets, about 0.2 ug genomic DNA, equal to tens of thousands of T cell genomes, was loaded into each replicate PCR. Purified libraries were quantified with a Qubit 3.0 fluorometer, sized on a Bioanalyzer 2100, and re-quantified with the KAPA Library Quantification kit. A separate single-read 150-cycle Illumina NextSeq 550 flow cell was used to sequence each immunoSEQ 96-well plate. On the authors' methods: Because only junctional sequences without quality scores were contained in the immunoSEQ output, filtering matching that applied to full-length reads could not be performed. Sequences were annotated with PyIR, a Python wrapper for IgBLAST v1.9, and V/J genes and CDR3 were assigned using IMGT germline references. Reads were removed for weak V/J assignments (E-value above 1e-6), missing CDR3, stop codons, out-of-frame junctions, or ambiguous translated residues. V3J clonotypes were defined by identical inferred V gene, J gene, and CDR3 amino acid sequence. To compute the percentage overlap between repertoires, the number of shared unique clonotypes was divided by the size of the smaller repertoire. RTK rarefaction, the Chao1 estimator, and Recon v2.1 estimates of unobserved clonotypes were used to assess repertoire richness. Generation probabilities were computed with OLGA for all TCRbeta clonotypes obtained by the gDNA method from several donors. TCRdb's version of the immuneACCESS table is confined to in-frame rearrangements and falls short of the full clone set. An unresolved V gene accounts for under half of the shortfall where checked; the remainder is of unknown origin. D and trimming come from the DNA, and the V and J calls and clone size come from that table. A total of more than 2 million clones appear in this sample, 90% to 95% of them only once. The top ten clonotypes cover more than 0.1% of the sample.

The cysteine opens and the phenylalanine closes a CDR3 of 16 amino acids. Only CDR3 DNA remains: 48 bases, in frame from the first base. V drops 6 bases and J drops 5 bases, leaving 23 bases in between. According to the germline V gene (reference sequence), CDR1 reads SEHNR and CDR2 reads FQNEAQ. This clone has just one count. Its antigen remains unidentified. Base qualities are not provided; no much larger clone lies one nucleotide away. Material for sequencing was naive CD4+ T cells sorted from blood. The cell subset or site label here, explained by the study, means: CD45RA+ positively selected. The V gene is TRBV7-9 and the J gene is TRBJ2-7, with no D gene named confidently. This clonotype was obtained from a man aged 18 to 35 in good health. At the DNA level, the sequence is TGTGCCAGCAGTCTTCCTCTGGCATTAGCTCCCAACGAGCAGTACTTC. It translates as CASSLPLALAPNEQYF.